This T cell receptor (beta chain) was sequenced in a study of response to subunit inactivated influenza vaccine (dated by TCRdb to the late 2010s). Describing the broader study: Deep quantitative T cell receptor repertoire profiling was used in the study to track responses to a trivalent subunit inactivated influenza vaccine.

What the study reported, not specific to this receptor: It was suggested by the authors that each seasonal influenza vaccination may recruit only a limited number of new T cells.

CDR1 and CDR2, per the germline V gene, are SGHDN and FVKESK. Including the terminal cysteine and phenylalanine, the CDR3 comprises 16 residues. Only the CDR3 portion is preserved as DNA: 48 bases, with reading frame beginning at the first base. To prepare the library, RT-PCR was applied. Reads for this sample came from an Illumina HiSeq 2500. TCRdb reprocessed the public reads (quality trimming at Q25 with fastp, clone calling with MiXCR) and kept in-frame beta chains. Identical CDR3 protein sequences are pooled into one entry, listed with their most common genes and DNA. The sample has some 600,000 distinct CDR3 sequences on record, around 15% of them singletons. Around 7.6% of the sample belongs to the ten largest clones. A single count supports this clonotype. Its antigen specificity is not known. At one boundary the junction diverges from the germline segment, which might be a read error.

The sequence is built from TRBV14 and TRBJ2-2, and 8 junctional nucleotides match TRBD2. Material: PBMCs from blood, obtained 14 to 15 days before vaccination. The sequence was obtained from a man aged 50 or older who received an inactivated influenza vaccine. Donor details come from another sample of the same person, matched by shared clones. The DNA sequence is given as TGTGCCAGCAGCCAAGTATTAGCGGGATACACCGGGGAGCTGTATTTT. This yields the protein CASSQVLAGYTGELYF. The entire variable domain, with the stretches around the CDR3 drawn from the reference TRBV14 and TRBJ2-2 proteins, is EAGVTQFPSHSVIEKGQTVTLRCDPISGHDNLYWYRRVMGKEIKFLLHFVKESKQDESGMPNNRFLAERTGGTYSTLKVQPAELEDSGVYFCASSQVLAGYTGELYFGEGSRLTVL.